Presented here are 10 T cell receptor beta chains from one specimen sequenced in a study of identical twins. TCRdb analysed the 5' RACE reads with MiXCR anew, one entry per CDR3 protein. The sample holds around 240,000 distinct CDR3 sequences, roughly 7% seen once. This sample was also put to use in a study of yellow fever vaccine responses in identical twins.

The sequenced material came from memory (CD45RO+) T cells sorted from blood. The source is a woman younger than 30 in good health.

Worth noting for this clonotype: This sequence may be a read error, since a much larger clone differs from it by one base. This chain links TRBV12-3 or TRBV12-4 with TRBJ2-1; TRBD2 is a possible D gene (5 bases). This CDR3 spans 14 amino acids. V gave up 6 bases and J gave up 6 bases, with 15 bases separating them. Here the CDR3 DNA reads TGTGCCAGCAGCCGACGGGAACCGATCAATGAGCAGTTCTTC. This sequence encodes CASSRREPINEQFF.

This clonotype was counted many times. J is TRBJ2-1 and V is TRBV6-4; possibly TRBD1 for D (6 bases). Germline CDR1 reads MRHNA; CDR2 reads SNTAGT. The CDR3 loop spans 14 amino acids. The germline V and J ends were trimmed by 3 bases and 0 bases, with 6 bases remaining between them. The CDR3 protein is CASSEDSSYNEQFF. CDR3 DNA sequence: TGTGCCAGCAGTGAGGACAGCTCCTACAATGAGCAGTTCTTC.

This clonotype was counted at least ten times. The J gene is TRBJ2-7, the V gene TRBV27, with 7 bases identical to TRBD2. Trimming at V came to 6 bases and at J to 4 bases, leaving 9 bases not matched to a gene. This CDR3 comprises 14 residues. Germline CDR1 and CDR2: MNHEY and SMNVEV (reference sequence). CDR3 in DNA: TGTGCCAGCAGCCCAAGCGGGGTGGGTTACGAGCAGTACTTC. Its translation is CASSPSGVGYEQYF.

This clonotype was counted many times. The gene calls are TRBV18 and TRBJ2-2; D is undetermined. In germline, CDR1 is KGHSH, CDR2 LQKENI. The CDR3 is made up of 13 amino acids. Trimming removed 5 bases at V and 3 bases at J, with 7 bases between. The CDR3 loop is CASSTTDTGELFF. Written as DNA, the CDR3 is TGTGCCAGCTCAACCACAGACACCGGGGAGCTGTTTTTT.

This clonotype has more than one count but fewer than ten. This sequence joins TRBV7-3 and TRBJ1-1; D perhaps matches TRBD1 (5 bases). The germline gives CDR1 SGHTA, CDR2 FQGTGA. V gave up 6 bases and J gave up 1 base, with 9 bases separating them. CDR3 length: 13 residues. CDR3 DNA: TGTGCCAGCAGGGAGGGACCGAACACTGAAGCTTTCTTT. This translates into CASREGPNTEAFF.

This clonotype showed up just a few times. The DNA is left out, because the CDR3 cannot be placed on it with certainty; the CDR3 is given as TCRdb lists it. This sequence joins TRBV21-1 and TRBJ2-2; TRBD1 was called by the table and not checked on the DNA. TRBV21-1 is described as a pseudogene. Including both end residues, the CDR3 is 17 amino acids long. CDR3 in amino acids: CASSKWGGGANTGELFF.

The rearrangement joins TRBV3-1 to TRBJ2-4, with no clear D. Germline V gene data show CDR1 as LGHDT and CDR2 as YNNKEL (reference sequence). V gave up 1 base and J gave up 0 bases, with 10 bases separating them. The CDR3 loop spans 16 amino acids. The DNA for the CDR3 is TGTGCCAGCAGCCAAGGGGCGAGCGCAGCCAAAAACATTCAGTACTTC. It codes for CASSQGASAAKNIQYF.

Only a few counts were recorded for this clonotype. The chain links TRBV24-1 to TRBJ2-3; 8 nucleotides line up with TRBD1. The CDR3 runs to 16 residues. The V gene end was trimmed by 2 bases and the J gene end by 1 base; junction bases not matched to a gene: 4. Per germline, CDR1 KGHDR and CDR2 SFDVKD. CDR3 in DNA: TGTGCCACCAGTGATTATAGCAGGGGGCGCACAGATACGCAGTATTTT. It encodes CATSDYSRGRTDTQYF.

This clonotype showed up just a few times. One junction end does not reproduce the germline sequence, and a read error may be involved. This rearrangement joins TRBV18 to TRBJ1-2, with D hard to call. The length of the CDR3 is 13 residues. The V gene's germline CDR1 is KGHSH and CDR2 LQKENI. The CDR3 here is CACSPVQNYGYTF. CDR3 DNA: TGTGCCTGCTCACCGGTTCAAAACTATGGCTACACCTTC.

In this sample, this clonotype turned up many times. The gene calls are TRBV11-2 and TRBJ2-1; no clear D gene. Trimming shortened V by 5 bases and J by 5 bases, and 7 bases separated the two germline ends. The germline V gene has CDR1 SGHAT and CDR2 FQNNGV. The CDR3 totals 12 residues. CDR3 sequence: CASSPLDNEQFF. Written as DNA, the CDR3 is TGTGCCAGCAGCCCTCTAGACAATGAGCAGTTCTTC.